This TCR beta chain was sequenced during a study of blood T cell repertoires in COVID-19. At the level of the study: Sites across the United States, Italy and Spain contributed samples from acute and convalescent COVID-19. The cDNA or gDNA used as material had been derived from T cells, B-cell-depleted T cells, or PBMCs.

Germline V CDR1 and CDR2: MNHEY, SVGAGI. V was cut by 6 bases and J by 3 bases, with 11 bases left in between. The CDR3 runs 13 residues. Original analysis: Reference gene primers were amplified, and this amplification served to estimate nucleated cell counts. The method was immunoSEQ multiplex PCR; TCRdb's version includes in-frame clones alone and lacks a portion of them. That table supplies the V and J calls and clone size; D and trimming were determined from the DNA. The sample contains over 85,000 clones, more than 70% of which appear only once. The TCR was taken from a human donor in a cohort sampled during active COVID-19. Sample: peripheral blood. The chain joins TRBV6-5 to TRBJ1-2; the D gene is possibly TRBD1 (5 bases). The CDR3 loop reads CASSHGGDYGYTF. CDR3 DNA sequence: TGTGCCAGCAGCCATGGGGGGGACTATGGCTACACCTTC.